A single sample gave rise to the 23 T cell receptor beta chains below, sequenced in a study of T cells expressing NK-cell markers. TCRdb reworked the 5' RACE reads into one entry per CDR3 protein, no DNA. This repertoire includes 150,000 to 170,000 distinct CDR3 sequences. What was sequenced was blood T cells: a sorted CD56 or NKG2C T cell subset, CD4+ or CD8+ T cells, or bulk PBMC T cells (not recorded which). The receptors stem from a woman between 50 and 59 years old in good health.

The chain joins TRBV21-1 to TRBJ2-5; absent DNA, TCRdb's TRBD1 call cannot be checked. TRBV21-1 is annotated as a pseudogene. This CDR3 is 19 amino acids long. CDR3 residues: CASSRAGQQGGTGQETQYF.

This chain connects TRBV6-1 to TRBJ2-3; TCRdb outputs TRBD1, but without DNA this stays unchecked. The CDR3 is 16 residues long. CDR1 and CDR2 (germline): MNHNS, SASEGT. The CDR3 spells CASWAFHPGGTDTQYF.

The chain couples TRBV16 to TRBJ2-3. The CDR3 has 13 amino acids. Germline loops: CDR1 KGHSY, CDR2 FQNENV. The CDR3: CASSQSNTDTQYF.

The rearrangement links TRBV4-1 to TRBJ2-2. Germline-derived CDR1 and CDR2 are MGHRA and YSYEKL. The CDR3 spans 13 residues. This CDR3 is CASSLSRGGELFF.

The chain joins TRBV27 to TRBJ2-3; the D gene TCRdb calls, TRBD2, cannot be checked with no DNA. This CDR3 is built from 16 residues. Germline V lookup: CDR1 MNHEY, CDR2 SMNVEV (reference sequence). The CDR3 sequence is CASSGELAGGTDTQYF.

V is TRBV7-9 and J is TRBJ1-2; TCRdb outputs TRBD1, but without DNA this stays unchecked. The CDR3 runs to 17 residues. Germline lookup yields CDR1 SEHNR and CDR2 FQNEAQ (reference sequence). The CDR3 is CASNTGTGETGAYGYTF. Full variable domain (outside the CDR3, taken from reference TRBV7-9 and TRBJ1-2): DTGVSQNPRHKITKRGQNVTFRCDPISEHNRLYWYRQTLGQGPEFLTYFQNEAQLEKSRLLSDRFSAERPKGSFSTLEIQRTEQGDSAMYLCASNTGTGETGAYGYTFGSGTRLTVV.

V gene TRBV3-1 combines with J gene TRBJ1-2; TCRdb returns TRBD1, unconfirmable since there is no DNA. The CDR3 runs to 14 residues. Germline V lookup: CDR1 LGHDT, CDR2 YNNKEL (reference sequence). CDR3 loop: CASSATGSGDGYTF.

This sequence joins TRBV20-1 and TRBJ2-3. CDR3 size: 15 residues. CDR1 and CDR2 (germline): DFQATT, SNEGSKA (reference sequence). CDR3: CSARDVGQSTDTQYF.

This rearrangement joins TRBV28 to TRBJ1-4; TCRdb lists TRBD1, though no DNA is available to test this call. The CDR3 extends over 14 amino acids. The germline gives CDR1 MDHEN, CDR2 SYDVKM. CDR3 sequence: CASSFGRGDEKLFF.

The chain has TRBV20-1 and TRBJ2-7; TCRdb's D call of TRBD2 is untestable without DNA. The CDR3 extends over 17 amino acids. Germline V lookup: CDR1 DFQATT, CDR2 SNEGSKA (reference sequence). The CDR3 region is CSAKNPDPGLSSYEQYF.

V and J are TRBV15 and TRBJ2-1; checking the TCRdb D call of TRBD2 is not possible without DNA. The CDR3 has 16 residues. CDR1 and CDR2 from the germline V gene are LNHNV and YYDKDF (reference sequence). The CDR3 loop is CATSRGLAGPYNEQFF.

The chain uses TRBV7-2 and TRBJ2-1; TCRdb gives TRBD1 as the D gene, but with no DNA this cannot be confirmed. Germline V gene lookup returns CDR1 SGHTA and CDR2 FQGNSA. This CDR3 spans 15 amino acids. The CDR3 reads CASSLERTGANEQFF.

The rearrangement links TRBV4-2 to TRBJ2-1. Germline V gives CDR1 LGHNA, CDR2 YNFKEQ. The CDR3 spans 17 residues. The CDR3: CASSHYGEPNSYNEQFF.

The chain carries TRBV9 and TRBJ1-1. CDR3 size: 17 residues. Germline V gene lookup returns CDR1 SGDLS and CDR2 YYNGEE. The CDR3: CASSVYSGFSLNTEAFF.

The chain combines TRBV7-9 with TRBJ1-4. Germline-derived CDR1 and CDR2 are SEHNR and FQNEAQ (reference sequence). CDR3 length equals 15 residues. This chain's CDR3 is CASSLLAGPNEKLFF.

V usage is TRBV10-3 and J usage is TRBJ1-3; checking the TCRdb D call of TRBD1 is not possible without DNA. The CDR3 has 17 amino acids. The germline V gene has CDR1 ENHRY and CDR2 SYGVKD. The CDR3: CAISATQGAGSGNTIYF.

This rearrangement joins TRBV25-1 to TRBJ1-2; as DNA is missing, the TRBD1 call by TCRdb cannot be tested. The CDR3 runs to 14 residues. Germline CDR1 MGHDK, CDR2 SYGVNS. The CDR3 protein is CASSATRGGYGYTF.

The chain combines TRBV4-1 with TRBJ1-1. Germline loops: CDR1 MGHRA, CDR2 YSYEKL. The CDR3 runs to 15 residues. CDR3 amino acids: CASSQVWEVNAEAFF.

The V gene is TRBV28, the J gene TRBJ1-4; TCRdb's D call, TRBD1, is unchecked because there is no DNA. The V gene's germline CDR1 is MDHEN and CDR2 SYDVKM. This CDR3 has 14 amino acids. The CDR3: CASSLWTENEKLFF.

The chain couples TRBV7-9 to TRBJ2-4; TCRdb's D call, TRBD1, is unchecked because there is no DNA. The CDR3 is 13 amino acids. Germline CDR1 and CDR2: SEHNR and FQNEAQ (reference sequence). The CDR3 sequence is CASSPGGADIQYF. The entire variable domain, with the rest obtained from reference TRBV7-9 and TRBJ2-4, is as follows: DTGVSQNPRHKITKRGQNVTFRCDPISEHNRLYWYRQTLGQGPEFLTYFQNEAQLEKSRLLSDRFSAERPKGSFSTLEIQRTEQGDSAMYLCASSPGGADIQYFGAGTRLSVL.

The rearrangement joins TRBV20-1 to TRBJ1-3; absent DNA, TCRdb's TRBD1 call cannot be checked. CDR1 and CDR2 (germline): DFQATT, SNEGSKA (reference sequence). This CDR3 comprises 15 residues. The CDR3 is CSARLTEGPGNTIYF.

The chain is built from TRBV6-6 and TRBJ2-5; the TRBD1 assignment by TCRdb is unverifiable without DNA. Germline-derived CDR1 and CDR2 are MNHNY and SVGAGI (reference sequence). The CDR3 has 12 residues. This CDR3 reads CASTHGTETQYF.

This chain connects TRBV5-6 to TRBJ1-2. Germline CDR1 SGHDT, CDR2 YYEEEE. This CDR3 is 15 amino acids long. CDR3 sequence: CASSLAAERNYGYTF.